The entry below gives a single T cell receptor beta chain sequence along with its context. Treatment meaning: oral pan-JAK inhibitor, 5-10 mg twice daily. Germline V gene sequence: CDR1 GTSNPN, CDR2 SVGIG (reference sequence). The CDR3 sequence is 13 residues long. Trimming stripped 1 base from V and 4 bases from J, with 7 bases between. RNA was extracted and reverse transcribed into cDNA as the sequencing template. Only in-frame clones appear in the TCRdb table, and some are missing; sequencing was by immunoSEQ multiplex PCR. The sample has about 200,000 clones, 58% seen once. This sample was taken from a study of CD8+ T cells in alopecia areata.

The starting material was CD4+ T cells sorted from blood, obtained at week 24, from a patient treated with tofacitinib. This sequence joins TRBV30 and TRBJ2-2; D is ambiguous. This receptor was taken from a human donor with alopecia areata. As DNA, the CDR3 is TGTGCCTGGAGTGGTGGCTTCACCGGGGAGCTGTTTTTT. Protein product: CAWSGGFTGELFF. Full variable domain (rest looked up from reference TRBV30 and TRBJ2-2): SQTIHQWPATLVQPVGSPLSLECTVEGTSNPNLYWYRQAAGRGLQLLFYSVGIGQISSEVPQNLSASRPQDRQFILSSKKLLLSDSGFYLCAWSGGFTGELFFGEGSRLTVL.